Sequencing of this TCR beta chain was carried out in a study of blood T cell repertoires in COVID-19. Across the study: The United States, Italy and Spain provided the acute and convalescent COVID-19 samples.

CDR3 length equals 16 residues. Trimming took 1 base from V and 3 from J; bases not matched to a gene: 7. Germline V gene lookup returns CDR1 SGHTA and CDR2 FQGNSA. Assay used: immunoSEQ multiplex PCR; TCRdb lists only in-frame clones, some missing. The sample holds fewer than 35,000 clones, approximately 90% seen once. V is TRBV7-2 and J is TRBJ2-7, with TRBD2 matching over 9 bases. The sequencing sample was made of peripheral blood. This TCR was recovered from a human donor with active COVID-19. The donor label of this sample is uncertain. The CDR3 region is CASSLDQTSGIYEQYF. The CDR3 bases are TGTGCCAGCAGCTTAGACCAGACTAGCGGAATCTACGAGCAGTACTTC.